The subject of this entry is one TCR beta chain. The data were taken from a study of regulatory T cells in long-lasting Graves disease. Study-level background: Graves' patients diagnosed newly had used antithyroid drugs under 3 months.

Time point denoted: newly diagnosed GD, antithyroid drugs for less than 3 months. PBMC-extracted RNA yielded the TCR library. Trimming removed 1 base from V and 4 bases from J, with 25 bases in between. This CDR3 spans 19 amino acids. Germline V gives CDR1 SEHNR, CDR2 FQNEAQ (reference sequence). TCR beta libraries were built with iRepertoire HTBI primers and Arm-PCR of CDR3 regions. Each CDR3 protein gets one entry after TCRdb re-called the multiplex PCR reads with MiXCR. The sample has around 470,000 distinct CDR3 sequences, about 15% seen once. The sample also formed part of further work on T cells in Graves' hyperthyroidism and ophthalmopathy.

V usage is TRBV7-9 and J usage is TRBJ1-2; D ambiguous. The TCR comes from a woman aged 50 to 60 with Graves disease. This sample comprised peripheral blood mononuclear cells (PBMCs), obtained at new diagnosis, from a patient treated with antithyroid drugs. The CDR3, as DNA: TGTGCCAGCAGCTTAGGCGCCGACATCGTCCTACTATACATCTATGGCTACACCTTC. As protein: CASSLGADIVLLYIYGYTF.